Listed below are T cell receptor beta chains from one sample, sequenced in a study of T cell repertoires in cytomegalovirus infection. MiXCR was run by TCRdb on the reads, yielding one entry per CDR3 protein. The sample lists approximately 340,000 distinct CDR3 sequences; approximately 32% were seen once. No antigen is known for these receptors. Sequenced here: cultured PBMCs, sampled from culture after CMV antigen stimulation. The receptor set was obtained from a human donor in good health (CMV status not recorded). Some clones in this sample may be carry-over from other donors' samples. Each CDR3 is given without its conserved first and last residue.

v_call	cdr3_length	j_call	cdr3_aa
TRBV4-1	15	TRBJ1-1	ASSQDPLTQKPPEAF
TRBV28	12	TRBJ2-1	ASTPAGDEYEQS
TRBV27	11	TRBJ2-1	ASSSLSYNEQF
TRBV19	12	TRBJ2-7	ASGPGRLYYEQY
TRBV12-3/TRBV12-4	11	TRBJ2-2	ASSSGGTGELF
TRBV12-5	14	TRBJ2-3	ASGLVLTLFGDTQY
TRBV6-2/TRBV6-3	13	TRBJ2-7	ASSASGTESYEQY
TRBV12-3/TRBV12-4	11	TRBJ2-2	ASGPEWAGELF
TRBV10-3	12	TRBJ1-1	AISPPNSGTEAF
TRBV14	15	TRBJ2-3	ASSPISNGGAADTQY
TRBV20-1	11	TRBJ2-1	STDRGKYNEQF
TRBV20-1	13	TRBJ1-1	SAPATGRTVTEAF
TRBV18	11	TRBJ1-2	ASSPLPGDGYT
TRBV27	14	TRBJ2-1	ASSLSTGPLDNEQF
TRBV27	11	TRBJ2-5	ASSLGTVGTQY
TRBV19	13	TRBJ2-7	ASSPRDRSSYEQY
TRBV12-5	14	TRBJ1-1	ASGLVLTRDSSEAF
TRBV7-3	13	TRBJ2-5	ASSYGTSPQETQY
TRBV7-9	10	TRBJ1-5	ASGQGNQPQH
TRBV27	11	TRBJ2-3	ASRQISTDTQY
TRBV3-1	13	TRBJ1-5	ASSPRDRENQPQH
TRBV7-9	11	TRBJ2-2	ASSSQGIRELF
TRBV5-6	10	TRBJ1-5	ASSTAYQPQH
TRBV12-3/TRBV12-4	12	TRBJ1-1	ASRPGRLNTEAF
TRBV28	11	TRBJ1-2	ASRYGRNYGYT
TRBV18	13	TRBJ2-1	ASSILADSYNEQF
TRBV7-9	18	TRBJ1-4	ASSLDRTGVRTATNEKLF
TRBV2	12	TRBJ2-7	ASSDPTGGYEQY